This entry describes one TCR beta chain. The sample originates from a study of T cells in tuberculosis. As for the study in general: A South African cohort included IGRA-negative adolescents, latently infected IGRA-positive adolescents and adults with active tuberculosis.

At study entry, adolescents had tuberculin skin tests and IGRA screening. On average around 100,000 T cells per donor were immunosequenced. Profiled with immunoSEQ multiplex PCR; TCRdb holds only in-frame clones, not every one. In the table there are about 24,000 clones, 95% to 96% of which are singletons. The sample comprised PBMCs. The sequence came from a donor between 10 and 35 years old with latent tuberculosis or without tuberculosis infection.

The CDR3 is CASSFETGPGNTIYF. In nucleotides, the CDR3 is TGTGCCAGCAGCTTCGAGACAGGGCCCGGAAACACCATATATTTT. This chain connects TRBV11-2 to TRBJ1-3; 7 positions agree with TRBD1. Germline values: CDR1 SGHAT, CDR2 FQNNGV. CDR3 length: 15 amino acids. The J segment lost 4 bases and the V segment lost 3 bases, leaving 6 bases of the junction unmatched.